This T cell receptor (beta chain) was retrieved from a study of T-cell reconstitution after alpha-beta-depleted transplantation in children. Unique molecular identifiers were used to barcode this TCRbeta library. TCRdb re-derived calls from the PCR reads in MiXCR, one entry per CDR3 protein. The sample has approximately 520,000 distinct CDR3 sequences, 9.5% to 12% seen once. Broader study findings: Expanded graft clones numbering several hundred reportedly gave rise to alpha-beta T cells about two months after transplant. Hyperexpanded clones declined; after one year, newly produced T cells mostly supplied diversity. Recipient T cells and thymic progenitors that survived gave rise to the high TCRbeta diversity observed at day 60 in some patients.

This clonotype appeared a few times. What it binds is unknown. This specimen was PBMCs, mostly from graft donor cells, taken 180 days after TCRalphabeta/CD19-depleted stem cell transplant. This receptor was identified in a female patient between 2 and 15 years old who had a stem cell transplant for aplastic anemia, so the T cells may come from the graft donor.

CDR3 sequence (DNA): TGCAGCGTTGAAGATCGAGAGGGGATGGGCTACACCTTC. Amino acids: CSVEDREGMGYTF. The V call is TRBV29-1, the J call TRBJ1-2; perhaps TRBD1 as D (5 bases). CDR1 SQVTM and CDR2 ANQGSEA come from the germline V gene. The V gene lost 0 bases and the J gene lost 8 bases, with 13 bases spanning the gap. The CDR3 has 13 residues.